This is a list of T cell receptor beta chains from one sample in a study of OX40 agonist ivuxolimab in advanced cancers. Only in-frame clones appear in the TCRdb table, and some are missing; sequencing was by immunoSEQ multiplex PCR. The table includes around 71,000 clones, just under 80% detected once. The source was CD4+ or CD8+ T cells sorted from blood, collected in a trial of the OX40 agonist ivuxolimab. These receptors all come from an adult with an advanced solid tumor such as melanoma, head and neck, liver or kidney cancer. Both conserved end residues are part of each CDR3. A D gene is named only where the DNA matches it firmly. Only part of the rows carry a size: once, few, many, or a class if the clone is expanded.

d_gene	abundance	v_gene	j_gene	CDR3nt	CDR3aa
TRBD1	.	TRBV10-2	TRBJ1-4	TGCGCCAGCAGTGAAACAGGGGCCCGCACTAATGAAAAACTGTTTTTT	CASSETGARTNEKLFF
.	.	TRBV5-1	TRBJ1-3	TGCGCCAGCAGCTCGGACGGGTACTCTGGAAACACCATATATTTT	CASSSDGYSGNTIYF
TRBD2	.	TRBV5-1	TRBJ2-7	TGCGCCAGCAGCTACGGGGGGACTAGGTCCTACGAGCAGTACTTC	CASSYGGTRSYEQYF
.	few	TRBV7-9	TRBJ1-1	TGTGCCAGCAGCCTTCGATTTACAGGTGAAGCTTTCTTT	CASSLRFTGEAFF
.	.	TRBV11-3	TRBJ1-1	TGTGCCAGCAGCCCCGGGCCCTTGAACACTGAAGCTTTCTTT	CASSPGPLNTEAFF
.	.	TRBV6-5	TRBJ1-4	TGTGCCAGCAGCCGGGGGACAAGAGAAAAACTGTTTTTT	CASSRGTREKLFF
TRBD1	once	TRBV7-8	TRBJ1-2	TGTGCCAGCAGCTTAACACAGTGGACAGGGGGCCGCTATGGCTACACCTTC	CASSLTQWTGGRYGYTF
.	.	TRBV27	TRBJ1-2	TGTGCCAGCAGTCGGAGGGATTATGGCTACACCTTC	CASSRRDYGYTF
.	.	TRBV29-1	TRBJ1-2	TGCAGCGTTGTGGCCCCAGGGAGCGCGAGTGGCTACACCTTC	CSVVAPGSASGYTF
.	once	TRBV7-2	TRBJ2-6	TGTGCCAGCAGCTTAGGCGGCTCTGGGGCCAACGTCCTGACTTTC	CASSLGGSGANVLTF
TRBD2	.	TRBV7-9	TRBJ2-7	TGTGCCAGCAGCCCTGATTCCTTACTAGCGGGGCTCTCCTACGAGCAGTACTTC	CASSPDSLLAGLSYEQYF
TRBD1	.	TRBV27	TRBJ1-2	TGTGCCAGCAGTCTATCCCGGGACAGGGGCTATGGCTACACCTTC	CASSLSRDRGYGYTF
.	.	TRBV5-1	TRBJ1-1	TGCGCCAGCAGCTTGGGGGTACTAGAAGGGGCTTTCTTT	CASSLGVLEGAFF
.	few	TRBV4-1	TRBJ2-7	TGCGCCAGCAGCCAAGACCCCCAGGGCGCCGACGAGCAGTACTTC	CASSQDPQGADEQYF
.	.	TRBV19	TRBJ2-5	TGTGCCAGTAGTTTTGGGTTCCAAGAGACCCAGTACTTC	CASSFGFQETQYF
.	few	TRBV28	TRBJ2-7	TGTGCCAGCACCATGGTCGGGGGACCCTACGAGCAGTACTTC	CASTMVGGPYEQYF
.	.	TRBV7-2	TRBJ1-1	TGTGCCAGCAGTACCGACGGGGTGAGTGAAGCTTTCTTT	CASSTDGVSEAFF
TRBD1	.	TRBV29-1	TRBJ1-2	TGCAGCGTAGAAACAGGGGTAAACTATGGCTACACCTTC	CSVETGVNYGYTF
TRBD1	.	TRBV2	TRBJ2-7	TGTGCCAGCGGACAGGGAATCTACGAGCAGTACTTC	CASGQGIYEQYF
TRBD2	.	TRBV13	TRBJ2-4	TGTGCCAGCAGCTCGGGGTGGGAGGGCGGCCTTACCCTAGCCAAAAACATTCAGTACTTC	CASSSGWEGGLTLAKNIQYF
.	.	TRBV19	TRBJ2-7	TGTGCCAGCGGGGCCCCCGGGGGCGAGCAGTACTTC	CASGAPGGEQYF
TRBD1	.	TRBV29-1	TRBJ2-1	TGCAGCGTACGGGACAGGGGATCTCCCTCCTACAATGAGCAGTTCTTC	CSVRDRGSPSYNEQFF
TRBD1	.	TRBV18	TRBJ2-3	TGTGCCAGCTCCCCGACAGGGGGAACAATGGATACGCAGTATTTT	CASSPTGGTMDTQYF
.	few	TRBV9	TRBJ2-3	TGTGCCAGCAGCGTAGTAGGTTCCACTGCAGGCACAGATACGCAGTATTTT	CASSVVGSTAGTDTQYF
TRBD1	once	TRBV28	TRBJ2-3	TGTGCCAGCAGCCTTACAGGGGCCACAGATACGCAGTATTTT	CASSLTGATDTQYF
TRBD1	.	TRBV2	TRBJ1-4	TGTGCCAGCAGCTACAGGGGTAGAGGTGAAAAACTGTTTTTT	CASSYRGRGEKLFF
.	.	TRBV5-1	TRBJ2-1	TGCGCCAGCAGCTACGGGACAAACAATGAGCAGTTCTTC	CASSYGTNNEQFF
TRBD2	.	TRBV14	TRBJ2-3	TGTGCCAGCAGCCAAGGGTACTCTAGCGGAGCTAGCACAGATACGCAGTATTTT	CASSQGYSSGASTDTQYF
TRBD1	.	TRBV18	TRBJ2-4	TGTGCCAGCTCATTCCGAAGGCCGACAGGGGTAGCCAAAAACATTCAGTACTTC	CASSFRRPTGVAKNIQYF
.	.	TRBV7-9	TRBJ2-2	TGTGCCAGCAGCTTCAGGTCTACCGGGGAGCTGTTTTTT	CASSFRSTGELFF
TRBD1	.	TRBV6-1	TRBJ2-2	TGTGCCAGCAGTGAAAGGACAGGGTTTGTTCCCGGGGAGCTGTTTTTT	CASSERTGFVPGELFF
.	.	TRBV5-1	TRBJ1-5	TGCGCCAGCAGCGTCAACCCCGGGGGTAGCAATCAGCCCCAGCATTTT	CASSVNPGGSNQPQHF